The present entry profiles one T cell receptor beta chain with its context. V was pared by 0 bases and J by 1 base, with 9 bases between. From germline, CDR1 is SGHTA and CDR2 FQGNSA. There are 15 residues in the CDR3. These data belong to a study of shared clonotypes between healthy human individuals. TCRdb's copy holds only in-frame clones and misses some; the assay was immunoSEQ multiplex PCR. The sample contains 450,000 to 650,000 clones, around three quarters of which appear only once. J is TRBJ1-2 and V is TRBV7-2, with D tentatively TRBD1 (5 bases). The TCR originated in a middle-aged woman in good health. Some clones in this sample may be carry-over from other donors' samples. Material for sequencing was PBMCs. CDR3 residues: CASSLALGGNYGYTF. The CDR3 DNA is TGTGCCAGCAGCTTAGCGCTCGGGGGTAACTATGGCTACACCTTC.